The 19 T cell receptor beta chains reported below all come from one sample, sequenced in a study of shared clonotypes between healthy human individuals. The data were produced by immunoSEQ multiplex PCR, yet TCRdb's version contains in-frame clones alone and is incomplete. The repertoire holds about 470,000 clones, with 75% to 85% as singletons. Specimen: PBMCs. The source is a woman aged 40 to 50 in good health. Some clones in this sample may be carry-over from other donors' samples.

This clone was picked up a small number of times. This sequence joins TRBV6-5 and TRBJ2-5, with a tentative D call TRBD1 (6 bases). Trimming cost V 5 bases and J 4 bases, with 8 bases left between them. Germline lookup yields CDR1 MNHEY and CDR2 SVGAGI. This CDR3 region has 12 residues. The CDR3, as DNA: TGTGCCAGCAGTACAGGGAGAGAGACCCAGTACTTC. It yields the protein CASSTGRETQYF.

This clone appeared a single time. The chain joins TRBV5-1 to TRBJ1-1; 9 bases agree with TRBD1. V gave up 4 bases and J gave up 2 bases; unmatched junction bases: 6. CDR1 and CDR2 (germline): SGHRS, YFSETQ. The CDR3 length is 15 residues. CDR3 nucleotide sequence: TGCGCCAGCAGCCAGAATACAGGGGGCAACACTGAAGCTTTCTTT. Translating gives CASSQNTGGNTEAFF. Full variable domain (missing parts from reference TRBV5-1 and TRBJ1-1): KAGVTQTPRYLIKTRGQQVTLSCSPISGHRSVSWYQQTPGQGLQFLFEYFSETQRNKGNFPGRFSGRQFSNSRSEMNVSTLELGDSALYLCASSQNTGGNTEAFFGQGTRLTVV.

This CDR3 is CSTGQGQETQYF. The CDR3 DNA reads TGCAGCACAGGACAGGGCCAAGAGACCCAGTACTTC. The chain recombines TRBV29-1 with TRBJ2-5; 8 bases line up with TRBD1. The J segment lost 1 base and the V segment lost 8 bases, leaving 3 bases of the junction unmatched. The CDR3 is 12 amino acids. Germline V gene data show CDR1 as SQVTM and CDR2 as ANQGSEA.

For the CDR3, the DNA is TGTGCCAGCAGCTCCAACAGGGCAGGGACCACTGAAGCTTTCTTT. Translating gives CASSSNRAGTTEAFF. This chain joins TRBV7-6 and TRBJ1-1; D perhaps matches TRBD1 (6 bases). CDR1 and CDR2 (germline): SGHVS, FNYEAQ. CDR3 size: 15 residues. Deletions cut 4 bases from V and 4 bases from J, with 16 bases between.

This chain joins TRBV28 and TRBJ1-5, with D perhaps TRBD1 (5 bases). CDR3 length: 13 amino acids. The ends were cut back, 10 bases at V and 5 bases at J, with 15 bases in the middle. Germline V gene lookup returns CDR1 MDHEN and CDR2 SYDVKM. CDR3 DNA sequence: TGTGCCATCAGAGCGGGGCACTATCAGCCCCAGCATTTT. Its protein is CAIRAGHYQPQHF.

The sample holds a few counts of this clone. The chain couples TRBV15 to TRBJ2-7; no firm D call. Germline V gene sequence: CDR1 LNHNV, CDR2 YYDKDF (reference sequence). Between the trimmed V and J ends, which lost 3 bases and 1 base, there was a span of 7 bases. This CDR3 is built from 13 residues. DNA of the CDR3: TGTGCCACCAGCAGCCCCAGTTCCTACGAGCAGTACTTC. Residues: CATSSPSSYEQYF.

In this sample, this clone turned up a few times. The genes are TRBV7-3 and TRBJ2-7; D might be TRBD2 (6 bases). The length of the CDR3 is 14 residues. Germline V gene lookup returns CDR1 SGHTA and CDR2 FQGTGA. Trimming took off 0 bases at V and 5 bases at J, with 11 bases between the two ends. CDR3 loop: CASSLTGGANEQYF. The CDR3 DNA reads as TGTGCCAGCAGCTTAACAGGCGGGGCGAACGAGCAGTACTTC.

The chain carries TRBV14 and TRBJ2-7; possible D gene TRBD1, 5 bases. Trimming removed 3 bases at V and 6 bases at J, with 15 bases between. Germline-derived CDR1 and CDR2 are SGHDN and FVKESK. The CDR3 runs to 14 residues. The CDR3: CASSHPQGRSEQYF. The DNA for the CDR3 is TGTGCCAGCAGCCACCCCCAGGGCAGAAGCGAGCAGTACTTC.

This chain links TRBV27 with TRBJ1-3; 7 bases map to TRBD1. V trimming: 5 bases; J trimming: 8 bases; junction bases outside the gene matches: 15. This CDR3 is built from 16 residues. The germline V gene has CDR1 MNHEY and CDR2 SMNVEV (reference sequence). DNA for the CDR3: TGTGCCAGCAGTAGGGGGCCTCTATACTCTGCGGACACCATATATTTT. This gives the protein CASSRGPLYSADTIYF.

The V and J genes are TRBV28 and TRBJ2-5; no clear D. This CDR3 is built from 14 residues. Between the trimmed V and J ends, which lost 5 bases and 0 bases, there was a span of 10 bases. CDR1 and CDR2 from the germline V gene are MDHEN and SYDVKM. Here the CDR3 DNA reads TGTGCCAGCAGTGATATCCTTTACCAAGAGACCCAGTACTTC. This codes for CASSDILYQETQYF.

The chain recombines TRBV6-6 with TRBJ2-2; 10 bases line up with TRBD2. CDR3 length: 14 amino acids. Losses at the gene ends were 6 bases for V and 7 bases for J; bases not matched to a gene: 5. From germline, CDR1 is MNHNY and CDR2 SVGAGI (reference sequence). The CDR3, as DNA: TGTGCCAGCAGACGACTAGCGGGCAACGGGGAGCTGTTTTTT. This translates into CASRRLAGNGELFF.

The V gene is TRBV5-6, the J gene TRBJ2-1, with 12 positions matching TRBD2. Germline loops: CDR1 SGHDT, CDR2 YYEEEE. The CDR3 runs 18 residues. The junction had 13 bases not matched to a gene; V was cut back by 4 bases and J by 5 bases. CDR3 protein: CASSVTLRLAGDHNEQFF. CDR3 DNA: TGTGCCAGCAGCGTGACGCTCCGACTAGCGGGAGACCACAATGAGCAGTTCTTC.

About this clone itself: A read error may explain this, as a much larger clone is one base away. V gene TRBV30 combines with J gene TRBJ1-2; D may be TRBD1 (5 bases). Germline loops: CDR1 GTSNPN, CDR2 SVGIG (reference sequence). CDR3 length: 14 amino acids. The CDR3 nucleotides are TGTGCCTGGAGTCGGGACCGAGCTAACTATGGCCACACCTTC. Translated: CAWSRDRANYGHTF.

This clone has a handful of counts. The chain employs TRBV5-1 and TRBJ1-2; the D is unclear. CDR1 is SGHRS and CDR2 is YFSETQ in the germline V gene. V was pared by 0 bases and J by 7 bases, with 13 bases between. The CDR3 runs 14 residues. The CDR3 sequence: CASSLDEGSGGYTF. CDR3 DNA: TGCGCCAGCAGCTTGGACGAGGGTAGCGGTGGCTACACCTTC.

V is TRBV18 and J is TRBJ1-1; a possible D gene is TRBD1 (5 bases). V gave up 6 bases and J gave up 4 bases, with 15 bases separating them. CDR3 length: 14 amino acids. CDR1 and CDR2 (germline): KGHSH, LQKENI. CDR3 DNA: TGTGCCAGCTCCCCGACCTCGGGGACCACTGAAGCTTTCTTT. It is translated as CASSPTSGTTEAFF.

CDR3 nucleotides: TGTGCCAGCAGCTTCCTTAATCAGCCCCAGCATTTT. Residues: CASSFLNQPQHF. The V call is TRBV7-2, the J call TRBJ1-5; D remains ambiguous. Trimming pared 3 bases from V and 4 bases from J, leaving 4 bases between. Germline values: CDR1 SGHTA, CDR2 FQGNSA. This CDR3 comprises 12 residues.

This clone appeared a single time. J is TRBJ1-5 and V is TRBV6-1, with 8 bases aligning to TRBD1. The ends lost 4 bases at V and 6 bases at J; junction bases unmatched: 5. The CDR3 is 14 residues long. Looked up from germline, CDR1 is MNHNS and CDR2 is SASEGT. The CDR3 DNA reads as TGTGCCAGCAGTGTGACAGGGGACGGTCAGCCCCAGCATTTT. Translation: CASSVTGDGQPQHF.

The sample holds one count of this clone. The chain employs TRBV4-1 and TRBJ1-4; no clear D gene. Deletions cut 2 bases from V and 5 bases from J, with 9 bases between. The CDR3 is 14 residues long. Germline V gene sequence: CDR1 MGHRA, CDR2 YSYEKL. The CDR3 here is CASSQSRGNEKLFF. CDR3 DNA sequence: TGCGCCAGCAGCCAATCACGAGGGAATGAAAAACTGTTTTTT.

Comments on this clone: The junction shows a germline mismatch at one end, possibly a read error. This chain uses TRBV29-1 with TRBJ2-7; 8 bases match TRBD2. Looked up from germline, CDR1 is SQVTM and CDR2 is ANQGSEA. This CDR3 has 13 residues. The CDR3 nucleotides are TGCAGCGTCGAAGGCGGGGGGAACTACGAGCAGTACTTC. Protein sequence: CSVEGGGNYEQYF.